The 9 T cell receptor beta chains below all came from one sample that was sequenced in a study of blood T cell repertoires in COVID-19. The protocol was immunoSEQ multiplex PCR, while the TCRdb copy is restricted to in-frame clones and leaves out a portion. The sample contains about 230,000 clones, around 84% of which appear only once. Sequenced input: peripheral blood. The receptor set was obtained from an elderly woman with active or convalescent COVID-19.

V usage is TRBV29-1 and J usage is TRBJ2-3, with D tentatively TRBD2 (5 bases). Germline CDR1 is SQVTM and CDR2 is ANQGSEA. V gave up 3 bases and J gave up 0 bases, with 10 bases separating them. There are 14 residues in the CDR3. CDR3 loop: CSVEGRLSTDTQYF. DNA for the CDR3: TGCAGCGTTGAGGGCAGACTAAGCACAGATACGCAGTATTTT.

The chain recombines TRBV13 with TRBJ2-1; tentatively, D is TRBD1 (6 bases). Germline CDR1 is PRHDT and CDR2 is FYEKMQ (reference sequence). The CDR3 has 16 amino acids. V was trimmed by 2 bases and J by 9 bases, leaving 20 bases between them. CDR3 DNA sequence: TGTGCCAGCAGCTTATCAGCCAGGGGTTCGCTGGGTGAGCAGTTCTTC. Its protein product is CASSLSARGSLGEQFF. The full variable domain, with the rest looked up from reference TRBV13 and TRBJ2-1, is AAGVIQSPRHLIKEKRETATLKCYPIPRHDTVYWYQQGPGQDPQFLISFYEKMQSDKGSIPDRFSAQQFSDYHSELNMSSLELGDSALYFCASSLSARGSLGEQFFGPGTRLTVL.

This clone came up once. The V gene is TRBV28, the J gene TRBJ1-2, with 7 bases matching TRBD1. Looked up from germline, CDR1 is MDHEN and CDR2 is SYDVKM. The ends lost 6 bases at V and 8 bases at J; junction bases unmatched: 9. The CDR3 totals 13 residues. The CDR3 sequence is CASRPPGGRGYTF. The CDR3 nucleotides are TGTGCCAGCAGGCCTCCAGGGGGTAGGGGCTACACCTTC.

The rearrangement links TRBV12-3 or TRBV12-4 to TRBJ1-2; D is ambiguous. Trimming stripped 0 bases from V and 13 bases from J, with 12 bases between. This CDR3 region has 12 residues. In DNA, the CDR3 is TGTGCCAGCAGTTTAGCGTTGGCCCACCGCACCTTC. Encoded protein: CASSLALAHRTF.

The gene calls are TRBV20-1 and TRBJ1-6; no firm D call. This CDR3 comprises 14 residues. With 3 bases removed from V and 2 bases from J, the gap between germline ends came to 8 bases. CDR1 is DFQATT and CDR2 is SNEGSKA in the germline V gene (reference sequence). CDR3 sequence (DNA): TGCAGTGCTAGTGCGGGAACCTATAATTCACCCCTCCACTTT. It codes for CSASAGTYNSPLHF.

The chain couples TRBV19 to TRBJ1-6; 10 nucleotides line up with TRBD1. The germline gives CDR1 LNHDA, CDR2 SQIVND (reference sequence). The ends lost 5 bases at V and 7 bases at J; junction bases unmatched: 2. The CDR3 is 14 amino acids. The CDR3 DNA is TGTGCCAGTAGTGTGACAGGGGGCAATTCACCCCTCCACTTT. Encoded protein: CASSVTGGNSPLHF.

The table lists this clone with a few counts. The V gene is TRBV30, the J gene TRBJ1-2, with 7 bases lining up with TRBD1. The germline gives CDR1 GTSNPN, CDR2 SVGIG (reference sequence). The V gene end was trimmed by 7 bases and the J gene end by 5 bases; junction bases not matched to a gene: 10. CDR3 length equals 13 residues. The CDR3 DNA reads as TGTGCCTCCACTAGAAGGGGACAGTATGGCTACACCTTC. It yields the protein CASTRRGQYGYTF.

The CDR3 region is CASSYGSPRDEQFF. The CDR3 nucleotides are TGTGCCAGCAGTTACGGGAGCCCTAGGGATGAGCAGTTCTTC. The chain is built from TRBV6-5 and TRBJ2-1; a weak D match, TRBD2 (5 bases). Germline V gives CDR1 MNHEY, CDR2 SVGAGI. The ends were cut back, 2 bases at V and 8 bases at J, with 13 bases in the middle. The CDR3 has 14 amino acids.

J is TRBJ2-1 and V is TRBV14; weak D call: TRBD1 (5 bases). Trimming removed 5 bases from V and 0 bases from J, with 5 bases in between. Per germline, CDR1 SGHDN and CDR2 FVKESK. CDR3 size: 13 residues. The chain's CDR3 is CASSDSSYNEQFF. The CDR3 DNA reads TGTGCCAGCAGCGACAGCTCCTACAATGAGCAGTTCTTC. Variable domain in full (rest from reference TRBV14 and TRBJ2-1): EAGVTQFPSHSVIEKGQTVTLRCDPISGHDNLYWYRRVMGKEIKFLLHFVKESKQDESGMPNNRFLAERTGGTYSTLKVQPAELEDSGVYFCASSDSSYNEQFFGPGTRLTVL.